This T cell receptor beta chain derives from a study of cytomegalovirus exposure and HLA in healthy donors (dated by TCRdb to 2015 to 2018). Background on the whole study: According to an earlier analysis of a few hundred of the donors, about 190 million T cells yielded some 120 million unique TCR beta sequences and more than 250 Gb of sequence data. Of the roughly 400 genotyped donors, roughly 80% fell in the genetic ancestry cluster associated with self-reported Caucasian donors. Donor age, sex, ethnicity and CMV serostatus were collected together with the repertoire data. The study combined high-throughput TCR immunosequencing, statistical association of individual TCRs with disease status, and machine learning to predict cytomegalovirus infection status. Every repertoire in the discovery cohort had been generated on one and the same sequencing platform. A later genetic analysis took genome-wide SNP genotypes for about 55% of the roughly 700 donors and used that subset as a discovery cohort. On average, 235,054 unique TCR beta nucleotide sequences were sequenced per donor among a few hundred genotyped donors of the cohort, with around 19% of those sequences being non-productive. Rather than using new phenotypic data, the later analysis identified candidate immune exposures from TCR beta sequences and from how often those sequences occurred across donors. To decide whether each TCR beta V gene segment behaved as functional or pseudogenic, an earlier analysis of over 500 of the donors relied on high-throughput TCR beta sequencing. An early release covering roughly 580 HLA-typed donors comprised 300 to 350 gigabases of sequencing data and around 80 million unique TCR sequences. The number of typed donors differed by locus: about 620-640 for A, B, C, DRB1 and DQB1; about 520 for DQA1; some 610 for DPA1; and around 490 for DPB1. Four to six DR-DQ haplotypes were handled as single units for association and clustering, since linkage in the cohort was strong. A later analysis re-examined previously published TCR beta repertoires from about 700 donors and added high-resolution HLA genotyping to investigate patterns of TCR occurrence. HLA typing covered class I and class II loci at four-digit resolution. The study aimed to test whether signatures of past pathogen exposure could be identified by cataloging public T cell receptors. The study used immunosequencing to profile the T cell repertoires of several hundred subjects and linked those repertoires to cytomegalovirus serostatus. Besides the first cohort of 550 to 750 subjects, a separate validation cohort made up of over a hundred different subjects was used.

The cohort consisted of some 670 healthy bone marrow donors. Cohort members were all nominally healthy when sampled, although unrecorded immune exposures were likely present. The donor was CMV seronegative and was included in the group of around 320 seronegative cohort members. Every donor gave a peripheral blood sample, and the peripheral blood mononuclear cells from that sample were used for TCR beta sequencing. Genomic DNA extraction from the blood cell samples was performed with the Qiagen DNeasy Blood Extraction Kit. Deletion took 3 bases off V and 4 bases off J, with a span of 13 bases between the germline ends. The germline V gene provides CDR1 MNHNS and CDR2 SASEGT. Spanning cysteine to phenylalanine, the CDR3 consists of 15 amino acids. Just the 45-base CDR3 DNA is kept, in frame starting at base 1. General study outcomes and caveats: Across donors, most TCR sequences were observed very rarely, whereas some public TCRs were present in many individuals. A later genetic analysis associated a missense DCLRE1C variant with V-gene and J-gene trimming of TCR beta chains, and an independent cohort replicated the association. At a false discovery rate of 0.05, a later analysis linked about 17,000 TCR beta sequences to specific HLA alleles. In a later analysis, HLA-associated TCR beta chains showed more clonal expansion and lower generation probabilities than non-associated chains that were equally common. The classifier was reported to diagnose cytomegalovirus status with high specificity and sensitivity in both the original and validation cohorts. Some IMGT-functional V segments, including TRBV6-2 and TRBV6-3, could not be distinguished by the 87-base-pair reads and were therefore excluded. In an earlier analysis of approximately 590 of the donors, most TCR beta V segments appeared in productive rearrangements about 87% or about 30% of the time, broadly matching IMGT annotations. Because HLA typing was unavailable for some donors at each locus, only the typed subset was used in association tests. In vitro tests confirmed that a few of the cytomegalovirus-associated TCR beta chains recognize cytomegalovirus antigens. The only immune exposure information available for the cohort was CMV serostatus. A further reported finding was that TCR beta sequences accurately predicted the HLA-A and HLA-B alleles for most subjects in the first cohort. Presence/absence analyses assumed roughly uniform sequencing depth across donors, an assumption that may not hold. Seventeen rarely observed V segments, including chromosome 9 orphons, were excluded from the earlier analysis of approximately 500 of the donors because counts were too low. It was suggested by the authors that the approach could potentially be generalized to other disease states and immunological phenotypes. A cluster of highly shared sequence variants was judged likely to represent a technical artifact of the sequencing pipeline. In a later analysis, several top co-occurrence clusters were reported to appear linked to parvovirus B19, influenza, CMV and Epstein-Barr virus. A later analysis found that most CMV-associated TCR beta chains appeared HLA-restricted, with HLA associations seemingly driven largely by CMV exposure. In the study, around 150 TCR beta chains were listed as associated with cytomegalovirus. The cohort was sequenced for TCR beta chains only, and without alpha or paired-chain data the features that could be detected were limited. When HLA alleles, especially DR and DQ, strongly co-occurred, attributing TCR associations to individual alleles was difficult. According to a later analysis, TCR association rates differed among HLA loci, with DRB1 alleles showing the most associated TCRs and HLA-C alleles showing the fewest. According to a later genetic analysis, donors in an Asian-associated ancestry cluster had fewer N-insertions in productive TCRs than the approximately 690-donor mean. Linkage disequilibrium might explain the correlated functional status among segregating V segments, but an unknown experimental factor could not be excluded.

Concerning this clone: Its antigen is still unknown. No per-base quality is available; no much larger clone lies one base away.

The library was produced with the immunoSEQ multiplex PCR assay. A mixture of 60 forward primers for TCR Vbeta segments and 13 reverse primers for TCR Jbeta segments was used in the multiplex PCR. The CDR3 region of rearranged TCR beta genes was amplified from genomic DNA by a multiplex PCR assay. On the Illumina HiSeq System, the amplified TCR beta libraries were sequenced as 87-base-pair reads. The published analysis was carried out like this. A later analysis tallied tens of millions of unique TCR beta chains across the 666 repertoires, and around 10 million of those chains were shared by two or more donors. Raw reads were error-corrected and collapsed into unique sequences with a nearest-neighbor algorithm that merged closely related sequences to remove PCR and sequencing errors. CDR3 sequences were aligned to IMGT reference sequences to assign V, D and J gene segments. Each retained sequence needed at least a six-nucleotide match to both a V gene segment and a J gene segment. A rearrangement counted as productive if the CDR3 had no stop codons and remained in frame with V and J, and every other rearrangement counted as non-productive. Following IMGT convention, CDR3 was defined as the stretch from the second conserved V-encoded cysteine to the conserved J-encoded phenylalanine. Sequences without an unambiguous match to a single V gene segment were excluded from the earlier analysis of approximately 560 of the donors. In an earlier analysis of approximately 550 of the donors, V segments were called functional above 56.7% productive rearrangements and were called segregating when the between-donor standard deviation exceeded 5%. A statistical classification framework was built for diagnosing cytomegalovirus status from the catalog of TCR beta chain sequences. In a later analysis, V and J genes were assigned by comparing TCR nucleotide sequences against IMGT/GENE-DB human TR gene sequences. In a later analysis, CDR3 sequences and most-parsimonious VDJ recombination scenarios were assigned using the TCRdist pipeline. A later analysis defined each TCR beta chain by its CDR3 amino acid sequence plus V-gene family, and excluded reads lacking a unique V-gene family. A later analysis removed several hundred highly shared, low-generation-probability nucleotide sequences to deal with suspected cross-contamination and a sequencing artifact. In a later analysis, a clonal expansion index was calculated for each public chain from normalized within-repertoire ranks of inferred template counts. A later analysis computed generation probabilities with a VDJ recombination model fitted to out-of-frame rearrangements, and checked the results against IGoR. In a later analysis, TCR-TCR, TCR-HLA and TCR-CMV co-occurrence was scored with hypergeometric tests, and a repertoire-size bias correction was applied to TCR pairs. In a later analysis, false discovery rates were estimated by permuting HLA or CMV assignments 20 times. In a later analysis, co-occurring TCRs were grouped with DBSCAN, and TCRdist sequence similarity was added when clustering was performed within HLA-allele-positive subsets. Repertoires with fewer than 30,000 or more than 120,000 public chains, plus five repertoires with anomalous nucleotide sharing, were excluded from co-occurrence clustering. The table was pulled from immuneACCESS by TCRdb, which kept in-frame rearrangements only. Such tables lose some clones; where checked, under half of the loss comes from unresolved V genes, and the rest has no known cause. V, J and clone size were drawn from that table, and D and trimming were deduced from the DNA. The sample table lists some 200,000 clones, over 80% of them with a count of one. The ten largest account for 0.71% of the sample.

This sequence uses TRBV6-1 and TRBJ1-5, with the identity of the D gene unclear. Sequencing used PBMCs. The sequence was obtained from a boy between 2 and 15 years old in good health and CMV-seronegative. The nucleotide sequence is given as TGTGCCAGCAGTGAGGGCGGGTTTGGAAATCAGCCCCAGCATTTT. It translates to CASSEGGFGNQPQHF.